This T cell receptor (beta chain) originates from a study of human T cells and chemical hapten exposure. Turning to the study itself: DPC at 2% was the sensitizing agent, placed on roughly 2 cm by roughly 2 cm of upper inner arm skin. General study results and limits: There was alopecia in the donors, so their immune response may differ from that of healthy people.

Original processing methods: Samples ranged from roughly 20,000 to 700,000 TCRs, with a median of roughly 95,000. MiXCR, applied by TCRdb to the RACE reads, yields one record per CDR3 protein. These V and J calls are TCRdb output, not the study's own analysis. This table holds more than 80,000 distinct CDR3 sequences, around 12% found once. About this clonotype itself: The antigen remains unidentified.

Time point described: pre-sensitization, week 0. Treatment defined: therapeutic diphenylcyclopropenone sensitization with weekly scalp DPC. Total RNA extraction was carried out from unfractionated whole blood. V was trimmed by 2 bases and J by 7 bases, leaving 17 bases between them. Per germline, CDR1 LGHDT and CDR2 YNNKEL (reference sequence). The CDR3 runs 15 residues. The input for sequencing was whole blood, taken in connection with sensitization to the hapten diphenylcyclopropenone (DPC). The receptor comes from a woman aged 45 to 65 with alopecia areata. Some clones in this sample may be carry-over from other donors' samples. The gene calls are TRBV3-1 and TRBJ1-2; D uncertain. The CDR3 reads CASSQLKSGDVGYTF. CDR3 DNA: TGTGCCAGCAGCCAACTAAAAAGTGGAGACGTTGGCTACACCTTC.